The 29 T cell receptor beta chains reported below all come from one sample, sequenced in a study of CD8+ T cells in alopecia areata. cDNA prepared by RNA extraction and subsequent reverse transcription served as the template for sequencing. TCRdb's table, derived via immunoSEQ multiplex PCR, lists solely in-frame clones and lacks some. Here the sample spans 200,000 to 250,000 clones, over 60% being singletons. Treatment here: oral pan-JAK inhibitor, 5-10 mg twice daily. The specimen comprised CD4+ T cells sorted from blood, sampled at week 4, from a patient treated with tofacitinib. All receptors derive from a human donor with alopecia areata.

Note on this clone: The same CDR3 also results from other DNA sequences found in this sample. The CDR3 here is CASSPGNTEAFF. The CDR3 DNA sequence: TGTGCCAGCTCACCTGGTAACACTGAAGCTTTCTTT. The chain joins TRBV18 to TRBJ1-1; D unclear. V lost 3 bases and J 2 bases, leaving 4 bases between the germline ends. This CDR3 has 12 residues. The germline CDR1 and CDR2 sequences are KGHSH and LQKENI.

V is TRBV7-9 and J is TRBJ1-1; 9 positions agree with TRBD1. Looked up from germline, CDR1 is SEHNR and CDR2 is FQNEAQ (reference sequence). The V gene end was trimmed by 2 bases and the J gene end by 8 bases; junction bases not matched to a gene: 9. CDR3 size: 15 residues. The CDR3 coding sequence is TGTGCCAGCAGCTTAACCGGGACAGGGACTTCAGAAGCTTTCTTT. The encoded protein is CASSLTGTGTSEAFF.

This clone was found once. The chain joins TRBV27 to TRBJ1-2, with 8 bases aligning to TRBD1. There are 15 residues in the CDR3. The V gene end was trimmed by 8 bases and the J gene end by 5 bases; junction bases not matched to a gene: 13. Looked up from germline, CDR1 is MNHEY and CDR2 is SMNVEV (reference sequence). The CDR3 region has the DNA TGTGCCAGCGGCGGCCGGGACAGGAATGTTTATGGCTACACCTTC. Its protein is CASGGRDRNVYGYTF.

This rearrangement joins TRBV12-5 to TRBJ1-2; 7 nucleotides agree with TRBD1. After removal of 1 base from V and 5 bases from J, the junction contained 4 bases not matched to a gene. The CDR3 is 14 residues long. The germline V gene encodes CDR1 LGHNT and CDR2 FRNRAP. DNA of the CDR3: TGTGCTAGTGGTTTGGGGGACAGACAGTATGGCTACACCTTC. This encodes CASGLGDRQYGYTF.

This clone was detected once. The genes are TRBV7-9 and TRBJ1-2; D not certain. Germline V gene lookup returns CDR1 SEHNR and CDR2 FQNEAQ (reference sequence). This CDR3 contains 14 residues. V was cut by 4 bases and J by 2 bases, with 11 bases left in between. The CDR3 DNA follows: TGTGCCAGCAGCTCCGGGAGCGGCAACTATGGCTACACCTTC. It yields the protein CASSSGSGNYGYTF.

The chain links TRBV5-7 to TRBJ1-2; D call uncertain. TRBV5-7 is classed as an ORF, of uncertain function. The CDR3 totals 10 residues. The V end was cut by 2 bases, the J end by 8 bases, with 4 bases between. The CDR3 DNA reads as TGTGCCAGCAGCTTTTACGGCTACACCTTC. It translates to CASSFYGYTF.

In the case of this clone: Sequence at one end of the junction differs from germline and may be a read error. This rearrangement joins TRBV30 to TRBJ2-6; possibly TRBD2 for D (6 bases). CDR1 is GTSNPN and CDR2 is SVGIG in the germline V gene (reference sequence). There are 14 residues in the CDR3. In nucleotides, the CDR3 is TGTGCCCGAGTTGGAGGGACTGGGGCCAACGTCCCGACTTTC. It is translated as CARVGGTGANVPTF.

The CDR3 region has the DNA TGTGCCAGCAGTCCGGGACTAGCGGATGAAGAGACCCAGTACTTC. Translated: CASSPGLADEETQYF. The chain employs TRBV2 and TRBJ2-5; 11 bases line up with TRBD2. This CDR3 has 15 amino acids. V was pared by 5 bases and J by 3 bases, with 5 bases of the junction left unmatched. Germline V CDR1 and CDR2: SNHLY, FYNNEI. Based on the CDR3 plus reference TRBV2 and TRBJ2-5, the full variable domain is EPEVTQTPSHQVTQMGQEVILRCVPISNHLYFYWYRQILGQKVEFLVSFYNNEISEKSEIFDDQFSVERPDGSNFTLKIRSTKLEDSAMYFCASSPGLADEETQYFGPGTRLLVL.

This rearrangement joins TRBV13 to TRBJ2-7; D gene uncertain. V dropped 2 bases and J dropped 1 base, with 9 bases sitting between them. This CDR3 contains 14 residues. The germline V gene encodes CDR1 PRHDT and CDR2 FYEKMQ (reference sequence). The CDR3 here is CASSLKTVSYEQYF. The CDR3 DNA is TGTGCCAGCAGCTTAAAGACCGTATCCTACGAGCAGTACTTC. Complete variable domain (other parts from reference TRBV13 and TRBJ2-7): AAGVIQSPRHLIKEKRETATLKCYPIPRHDTVYWYQQGPGQDPQFLISFYEKMQSDKGSIPDRFSAQQFSDYHSELNMSSLELGDSALYFCASSLKTVSYEQYFGPGTRLTVT.

The sample holds a few counts of this clone. The J gene is TRBJ1-2, the V gene TRBV7-2; D is perhaps TRBD1 (6 bases). The V and J ends lost 5 bases and 3 bases respectively, with 13 bases between them. The CDR3 runs 14 residues. Germline V gene data show CDR1 as SGHTA and CDR2 as FQGNSA. The CDR3 DNA is TGTGCCAGCAGCCCGGACAGATCCCACTATGGCTACACCTTC. Protein product: CASSPDRSHYGYTF.

V and J are TRBV2 and TRBJ1-2, with TRBD1 identical over 7 bases. V trimming: 5 bases; J trimming: 3 bases; junction bases outside the gene matches: 3. The CDR3 spans 13 residues. Per the germline V gene, CDR1 is SNHLY and CDR2 is FYNNEI. The CDR3 protein is CASSSGQDYGYTF. The CDR3, as DNA: TGTGCCAGCAGTTCAGGACAGGACTATGGCTACACCTTC.

The chain links TRBV5-6 to TRBJ2-1; D ambiguous. Germline CDR1 is SGHDT and CDR2 is YYEEEE. CDR3 size: 11 residues. V gave up 0 bases and J gave up 10 bases, with 5 bases separating them. CDR3 bases: TGTGCCAGCAGCTTGGCCAGGGAGCAGTTCTTC. Translated: CASSLAREQFF.

The gene calls are TRBV5-1 and TRBJ1-1; 8 bases match TRBD1. Trimming took 4 bases from V and 0 from J; bases not matched to a gene: 2. Looked up from germline, CDR1 is SGHRS and CDR2 is YFSETQ. The CDR3 covers 14 residues. The CDR3 nucleotides are TGCGCCAGCAGCCCAGGGGGCATGAACACTGAAGCTTTCTTT. It codes for CASSPGGMNTEAFF.

V usage is TRBV29-1 and J usage is TRBJ1-2; D is unclear. With 4 bases removed from V and 8 bases from J, the gap between germline ends came to 14 bases. The CDR3 contains 12 residues. The germline V gene encodes CDR1 SQVTM and CDR2 ANQGSEA. CDR3 in DNA: TGCAGCGTTGCCTCGCAGGAGGTAGGCTACACCTTC. It translates to CSVASQEVGYTF.

The chain joins TRBV30 to TRBJ2-2; unclear D gene. Trimming took 0 bases from V and 6 from J, leaving 5 bases between them. Per germline, CDR1 GTSNPN and CDR2 SVGIG (reference sequence). This CDR3 comprises 12 residues. The CDR3 is CAWSVSPGELFF. The DNA for the CDR3 is TGTGCCTGGAGTGTATCCCCCGGGGAGCTGTTTTTT.

The table lists this clone with a count of one. The chain carries TRBV14 and TRBJ2-3; either TRBD1 or TRBD2 may supply D (5 bases each). The germline V gene encodes CDR1 SGHDN and CDR2 FVKESK. This CDR3 has 13 residues. Trimming took 4 bases from V and 5 from J, leaving 10 bases between them. The DNA of the CDR3 is TGTGCCAGCAGCCCGGGACGAAAAGATACGCAGTATTTT. Protein product: CASSPGRKDTQYF.

The J gene is TRBJ1-4, the V gene TRBV6-5; D is perhaps TRBD1 (6 bases). CDR3 size: 14 residues. The V gene's germline CDR1 is MNHEY and CDR2 SVGAGI. Trimming stripped 2 bases from V and 8 bases from J, with 12 bases between. The CDR3 sequence: CASSYGGGREKLFF. CDR3 nucleotides: TGTGCCAGCAGTTACGGAGGGGGAAGAGAAAAACTGTTTTTT.

Comments on this clone: Compared with germline, one end of the junction differs, possibly owing to a read error. This chain's CDR3 is CASSSDRNTEAFF. The CDR3 coding sequence is TGTGCTAGCAGCTCGGACAGGAACACTGAAGCTTTCTTT. The chain carries TRBV7-7 and TRBJ1-1, with D possibly matching TRBD1 (6 bases). The CDR3 covers 13 residues. Germline CDR1 and CDR2: SSHAT and FNYEAQ (reference sequence). The variable domain in full, completed from reference TRBV7-7 and TRBJ1-1, reads GAGVSQSPRYKVTKRGQDVTLRCDPISSHATLYWYQQALGQGPEFLTYFNYEAQPDKSGLPSDRFSAERPEGSISTLTIQRTEQRDSAMYRCASSSDRNTEAFFGQGTRLTVV.

The V call is TRBV30, the J call TRBJ1-1; D ambiguous. The length of the CDR3 is 12 residues. Germline CDR1 GTSNPN, CDR2 SVGIG (reference sequence). The V and J ends lost 3 bases and 10 bases respectively, with 15 bases between them. The CDR3 coding sequence is TGTGCCTGGAGCCCAGGACTCAAAGGAGCTTTCTTT. Translating gives CAWSPGLKGAFF.

Here the CDR3 reads CASSLDIANYGYTF. In DNA, the CDR3 is TGTGCCAGCAGCTTAGATATAGCTAACTATGGCTACACCTTC. The gene calls are TRBV13 and TRBJ1-2; D unresolved. The CDR3 has 14 residues. CDR1 and CDR2 from the germline V gene are PRHDT and FYEKMQ (reference sequence). The V end lost 1 base, the J end lost 0 bases, and 6 bases lay between the germline ends.

The chain uses TRBV2 and TRBJ1-2; D not resolved. Per the germline V gene, CDR1 is SNHLY and CDR2 is FYNNEI. The CDR3 runs to 11 residues. V was trimmed by 3 bases and J by 7 bases, leaving 6 bases between them. CDR3 DNA sequence: TGTGCCAGCAGTGAGTCCCGTGGCTACACCTTC. This encodes CASSESRGYTF.

V and J are TRBV30 and TRBJ1-1, with D maybe TRBD1 (6 bases). Germline V gives CDR1 GTSNPN, CDR2 SVGIG (reference sequence). The ends were cut back, 5 bases at V and 2 bases at J, with 12 bases in the middle. CDR3 size: 13 residues. The CDR3 here is CAWVGGVNTEAFF. The CDR3 DNA reads TGTGCCTGGGTAGGGGGTGTAAACACTGAAGCTTTCTTT.

A note on this clone: This specimen includes other DNA sequences encoding the same CDR3. The genes are TRBV30 and TRBJ2-3; the D is unclear. The V gene lost 1 base and the J gene lost 6 bases, with 5 bases spanning the gap. Germline V gene lookup returns CDR1 GTSNPN and CDR2 SVGIG (reference sequence). CDR3 length: 11 residues. CDR3 sequence (DNA): TGTGCCTGGAGTGCGAGGGATACGCAGTATTTT. Protein sequence: CAWSARDTQYF.

CDR3 residues: CATSSRTESPETQYF. As DNA, the CDR3 is TGTGCCACCAGCAGTAGAACAGAGTCCCCAGAGACCCAGTACTTC. The chain has TRBV15 and TRBJ2-5; D is unclear. This CDR3 has 15 residues. Trimming took 3 bases from V and 4 from J, leaving 15 bases between them. The germline CDR1 and CDR2 sequences are LNHNV and YYDKDF (reference sequence).

In DNA, the CDR3 is TGCGCCAGCAGCTTGATCGGGGGTCTCGATGAAAAACTGTTTTTT. It is translated as CASSLIGGLDEKLFF. The V gene is TRBV5-1, the J gene TRBJ1-4, with a tentative D call TRBD1 (5 bases). CDR3 size: 15 residues. V was shortened by 1 base and J by 6 bases, with 13 bases between the two germline ends. Germline V gives CDR1 SGHRS, CDR2 YFSETQ. Supplemented by reference TRBV5-1 and TRBJ1-4, the full variable domain reads KAGVTQTPRYLIKTRGQQVTLSCSPISGHRSVSWYQQTPGQGLQFLFEYFSETQRNKGNFPGRFSGRQFSNSRSEMNVSTLELGDSALYLCASSLIGGLDEKLFFGSGTQLSVL.

The sample holds a few counts of this clone. The chain is built from TRBV23-1 and TRBJ2-3; a possible D gene is TRBD1 (6 bases). TRBV23-1 is recorded as an ORF, its role being uncertain. The V end was cut by 0 bases, the J end by 2 bases, with 12 bases between. The CDR3 is 16 amino acids. The CDR3 spells CASSQSPDRNTDTQYF. Written as DNA, the CDR3 is TGCGCCAGCAGTCAATCGCCGGACAGAAACACAGATACGCAGTATTTT.

V gene TRBV6-5 combines with J gene TRBJ2-7, with a tentative D call TRBD2 (6 bases). Germline V lookup: CDR1 MNHEY, CDR2 SVGAGI. The CDR3 is made up of 13 amino acids. Trimming shortened V by 1 base and J by 6 bases, and 10 bases separated the two germline ends. The CDR3 DNA reads TGTGCCAGCAGTTACTTTCAGGGAGGCGAGCAGTACTTC. This gives the protein CASSYFQGGEQYF.

The V gene is TRBV29-1, the J gene TRBJ2-2; D not certain. This CDR3 comprises 13 residues. The V gene lost 1 base and the J gene lost 1 base, with 4 bases spanning the gap. The germline V gene has CDR1 SQVTM and CDR2 ANQGSEA. In DNA form, the CDR3 reads TGCAGCGTTGAAGGCCTGAACACCGGGGAGCTGTTTTTT. This encodes CSVEGLNTGELFF.

The J gene is TRBJ2-2, the V gene TRBV29-1, with D perhaps TRBD1 or TRBD2 (5 bases each). The V end lost 6 bases, the J end lost 6 bases, and 14 bases lay between the germline ends. CDR1 and CDR2 (germline): SQVTM, ANQGSEA. The CDR3 runs 13 residues. This chain's CDR3 is CSVRGFSAGELFF. The CDR3 nucleotides are TGCAGCGTCCGGGGCTTTTCGGCCGGGGAGCTGTTTTTT.